This TCR beta chain was documented in a study of shared clonotypes between healthy human individuals. V dropped 6 bases and J dropped 5; count of bases not matched to a gene: 13. There are 16 residues in the CDR3. Germline V lookup: CDR1 MNHNY, CDR2 SVGAGI (reference sequence). It was about 210 ng DNA, tens of thousands of T cell genomes, that sorted-subset replicate PCRs used. This table comes from immunoSEQ multiplex PCR, and its TCRdb copy is limited to in-frame clones, with some not included. Of over a million clones detected, approximately 97% appear once; the ten largest clones hold about 1%. This clone came up once.

Input material: naive CD4+ T cells sorted from blood. The subset here: CD45RA+ positively selected. The chain combines TRBV6-6 with TRBJ2-5; 9 bases agree with TRBD2. This TCR came from a man younger than 45 in good health. The CDR3 DNA follows: TGTGCCAGCAGGCGCGGGGGGGAGGGCCTCGTCGAGACCCAGTACTTC. Amino acid sequence: CASRRGGEGLVETQYF.